The 8 T cell receptor beta chains in this list originate from one sample, sequenced in a study of molecular identifiers for immune sequencing clone quantification. A single record per CDR3 protein comes from TCRdb applying MiXCR to the PCR reads. Of approximately 500,000 distinct CDR3 sequences in the sample, about a fifth were seen once. The sequenced sample consisted of naive CD8+ T cells from blood, with Jurkat cell RNA spiked in. Noted subset: FACS-sorted CD8+CD4-CCR7+CD45RA+ naive T cells. The receptors stem from a human donor in good health. Some libraries in this study had Jurkat cell RNA spiked in.

As regards this clonotype: One end of the junction varies from germline; a read error may be responsible. The chain couples TRBV27 to TRBJ2-5, with unresolved D. Looked up from germline, CDR1 is MNHEY and CDR2 is SMNVEV (reference sequence). The CDR3 totals 13 residues. The CDR3 protein is CAGSLVGQETQYF. DNA of the CDR3: TGTGCCGGCAGTCTCGTCGGTCAAGAGACCCAGTACTTC.

This clonotype came up many times. This chain links TRBV28 with TRBJ1-5; TRBD1 matches 8 bases. J gave up 5 bases and V 5 bases, and 14 bases lay outside the gene matches. The germline V gene encodes CDR1 MDHEN and CDR2 SYDVKM. CDR3 length: 17 amino acids. The CDR3 DNA sequence: TGTGCCAGCAGTCGGACAGGGAAGTTTGGACTACATCAGCCCCAGCATTTT. Translation gives CASSRTGKFGLHQPQHF.

With respect to this clonotype: The CDR3 does not close with the conserved phenylalanine or tryptophan, likely indicating a read error. The chain uses TRBV28 and TRBJ2-7; D may be TRBD1 or TRBD2 (5 bases each). The CDR3 loop spans 14 amino acids. From germline, CDR1 is MDHEN and CDR2 SYDVKM. V lost 2 bases to trimming and J lost 2 bases, with 10 bases between them. This chain's CDR3 is CASSLIGTAYEQYL. The CDR3 DNA follows: TGTGCCAGCAGTTTAATCGGGACCGCCTACGAGCAGTACCTC.

This clonotype was seen repeatedly, ten times or more. The chain couples TRBV7-9 to TRBJ2-2, with D uncertain. This CDR3 has 15 amino acids. The germline CDR1 and CDR2 sequences are SEHNR and FQNEAQ (reference sequence). Trimming stripped 5 bases from V and 6 bases from J, with 16 bases between. The CDR3 loop reads CASSPPVWEPGELFF. The CDR3 nucleotides read TGTGCCAGCAGCCCCCCCGTGTGGGAACCCGGGGAGCTGTTTTTT.

On this clonotype itself: A single base separates this from a much larger clone, so it may be a read error. V usage is TRBV20-1 and J usage is TRBJ2-7; possibly TRBD2 for D (5 bases). The CDR3 covers 14 residues. CDR1 DFQATT and CDR2 SNEGSKA come from the germline V gene (reference sequence). V was clipped by 3 bases and J by 2 bases, with 14 bases between them. CDR3 nucleotide sequence: TGCAGTGCTAGGAGCCTGGACTCTGCCTACGAGCAGTACTTC. Residues: CSARSLDSAYEQYF.

In its sample, this clonotype was seen a few times. The V and J genes are TRBV27 and TRBJ2-7, with a weak D call TRBD1 (6 bases). Germline loops: CDR1 MNHEY, CDR2 SMNVEV (reference sequence). CDR3 length equals 15 residues. V lost 0 bases to trimming and J lost 3 bases, with 12 bases between them. The CDR3 sequence: CASSLSGTLYYEQYF. The CDR3 nucleotides are TGTGCCAGCAGTTTATCGGGGACACTATACTACGAGCAGTACTTC.

This clonotype showed up just a few times. The gene calls are TRBV20-1 and TRBJ2-3; 10 bases match TRBD2. This CDR3 region has 19 residues. V was clipped by 3 bases and J by 0 bases; unmatched bases: 15. Germline values: CDR1 DFQATT, CDR2 SNEGSKA (reference sequence). For the CDR3, the DNA is TGCAGTGCTAGTCTAGCTAGCGGGGGAACTACTCATAGCACAGATACGCAGTATTTT. As protein: CSASLASGGTTHSTDTQYF.

At least ten counts were recorded for this clonotype. V gene TRBV5-6 combines with J gene TRBJ1-1; D is ambiguous. This CDR3 has 15 amino acids. Looked up from germline, CDR1 is SGHDT and CDR2 is YYEEEE. Trimming left V 4 bases short and J 1 base short, with 14 bases between. This CDR3 is CASSPWDFKNTEAFF. In DNA form, the CDR3 reads TGTGCCAGCAGCCCGTGGGATTTTAAGAACACTGAAGCTTTCTTT.